The source of this T cell receptor (beta chain) is a study of patients and donors after allogeneic stem cell transplantation. This CDR3 spans 11 amino acids. Germline V lookup: CDR1 MNHEY, CDR2 SVGEGT. The V end lost 10 bases, the J end lost 5 bases, and 10 bases lay between the germline ends. In TCRdb, the RT-PCR reads were re-called with MiXCR into one record per CDR3 protein. This table holds 25,000 or so distinct CDR3 sequences, over 7% found once. This clonotype was recorded a few times. What was sequenced was blood, either unsorted or a sorted T cell fraction (not recorded which). This receptor was obtained from a human donor who was either an allogeneic HSCT recipient or a stem cell or donor lymphocyte infusion donor (not recorded which). It is not recorded whose cells these are; they may come from a transplant donor. This chain uses TRBV6-2 or TRBV6-3 with TRBJ2-3; tentatively, D is TRBD2 (6 bases). CDR3 protein: CAIDGGDTQYF. For the CDR3, the DNA is TGTGCCATTGACGGGGGAGATACGCAGTATTTT.